The sample holds a few counts of the clone carrying this TCR beta chain. Its antigen remains unknown. The CDR3 covers 12 residues. The V end lost 7 bases, the J end lost 6 bases, and 15 bases lay between the germline ends. CDR1 is SQVTM and CDR2 is ANQGSEA in the germline V gene. Individual cDNA molecules were tagged with unique molecular identifiers, the study reported. In TCRdb, the 5' RACE reads were re-called with MiXCR into one record per CDR3 protein. The sample includes 65,000 to 85,000 distinct CDR3 sequences, about 9% of them seen just once. The data stem from a study of early T cells in non-severe SARS-CoV-2 infection. Findings and limits, study-wide: Anti-spike CD8 responses were favored by VDJdb matching, which missed private and CD4 specificities.

This chain connects TRBV29-1 to TRBJ1-2; tentative D call: TRBD1 (6 bases). The TCR originated in an adult who was a healthcare worker with PCR-confirmed SARS-CoV-2 infection or an uninfected control (not recorded which). The sample consisted of whole blood, taken at baseline. The DNA of the CDR3 is TGCAGCGCTATTCGACAGGCTCATGGCTACACCTTC. It yields the protein CSAIRQAHGYTF.